These 14 T cell receptor beta chains came from one sample sequenced in a study of T cell responses to AZD1222 COVID-19 vaccine. Some clones are missing from TCRdb's copy, which holds only in-frame ones; the method was immunoSEQ multiplex PCR. The table includes 95,000 to 150,000 clones, about nine tenths detected once. The material was peripheral blood, obtained 28 days after the second AZD1222 dose. Receptors were obtained from an adult who received the AZD1222 COVID-19 vaccine.

V usage is TRBV28 and J usage is TRBJ2-7; TRBD2 matches at 7 bases. The length of the CDR3 is 15 residues. Trimming took 8 bases from V and 2 from J; bases not matched to a gene: 12. Looked up from germline, CDR1 is MDHEN and CDR2 is SYDVKM. Written as DNA, the CDR3 is TGTGCCAGCGAACCCCAGGGTGCGGGGGCCTACGAGCAGTACTTC. Its protein product is CASEPQGAGAYEQYF.

The rearrangement links TRBV4-1 to TRBJ2-5; 8 nucleotides match TRBD2. V shed 4 bases and J 2 bases; nucleotides not matched to a gene: 9. Germline CDR1 is MGHRA and CDR2 is YSYEKL. The CDR3 has 16 residues. The CDR3 spells CASSPITSGHQETQYF. The CDR3 coding sequence is TGCGCCAGCAGCCCTATAACTAGCGGCCATCAAGAGACCCAGTACTTC.

The chain has TRBV5-1 and TRBJ2-5, with D unclear. Germline CDR1 SGHRS, CDR2 YFSETQ. The CDR3 extends over 14 amino acids. V was cut by 2 bases and J by 1 base, with 9 bases left in between. CDR3 protein: CASSLSQAQETQYF. CDR3 nucleotides: TGCGCCAGCAGCTTATCTCAAGCCCAAGAGACCCAGTACTTC.

The V gene is TRBV7-2, the J gene TRBJ2-5; the D gene is possibly TRBD2 (6 bases). CDR1 and CDR2 (germline): SGHTA, FQGNSA. This CDR3 has 13 residues. V was pared by 4 bases and J by 5 bases, with 11 bases between. The CDR3 nucleotides read TGTGCCAGCAGCTCGACTAGAGAGGAGACCCAGTACTTC. This encodes CASSSTREETQYF. The complete variable domain, with remaining parts taken from reference TRBV7-2 and TRBJ2-5, reads GAGVSQSPSNKVTEKGKDVELRCDPISGHTALYWYRQSLGQGLEFLIYFQGNSAPDKSGLPSDRFSAERTGGSVSTLTIQRTQQEDSAVYLCASSSTREETQYFGPGTRLLVL.

The chain links TRBV2 to TRBJ1-5, with no clear D. Germline-derived CDR1 and CDR2 are SNHLY and FYNNEI. The V gene lost 2 bases and the J gene lost 4 bases, with 6 bases spanning the gap. CDR3 length equals 13 residues. For the CDR3, the DNA is TGTGCCAGCAGTGAAAGGTGGAATCAGCCCCAGCATTTT. Translating gives CASSERWNQPQHF.

The J gene is TRBJ1-4, the V gene TRBV2; D uncertain. CDR1 is SNHLY, CDR2 FYNNEI, per germline. V gave up 3 bases and J gave up 8 bases, with 10 bases separating them. CDR3 length: 13 amino acids. This CDR3 is CASSDYTEEKLFF. The CDR3, as DNA: TGTGCCAGCAGTGACTATACGGAAGAAAAACTGTTTTTT.

V gene TRBV11-2 combines with J gene TRBJ1-5; D is uncertain. Trimming took off 3 bases at V and 1 base at J, with 10 bases between the two ends. Germline V gene lookup returns CDR1 SGHAT and CDR2 FQNNGV. This CDR3 has 15 residues. The CDR3 sequence is CASSFGVGSNQPQHF. Written as DNA, the CDR3 is TGTGCCAGCAGCTTTGGCGTAGGGAGCAATCAGCCCCAGCATTTT.

The chain joins TRBV9 to TRBJ1-6; no definite D call. The V and J ends lost 7 bases and 7 bases respectively, with 6 bases between them. The CDR3 covers 11 residues. CDR1 is SGDLS and CDR2 is YYNGEE in the germline V gene. Here the CDR3 reads CASGSNSPLHF. CDR3 nucleotide sequence: TGTGCCAGCGGTTCAAATTCACCCCTCCACTTT.

This clone appeared a few times. This sequence joins TRBV5-3 and TRBJ1-5; possibly TRBD1 for D (6 bases). TRBV5-3 is classed as an ORF, of uncertain function. V lost 0 bases and J 0 bases, leaving 13 bases between the germline ends. The CDR3 is 17 residues long. CDR3 nucleotide sequence: TGTGCCAGAAGCTTGGGTCGGGACAATCTTAGCAATCAGCCCCAGCATTTT. This sequence encodes CARSLGRDNLSNQPQHF.

V and J are TRBV28 and TRBJ2-7, with 10 bases lining up with TRBD1. J lost 9 bases, V lost 6 bases, and 11 bases had no gene match. This CDR3 is built from 14 residues. CDR1 is MDHEN and CDR2 is SYDVKM in the germline V gene. DNA for the CDR3: TGTGCCAGCAGCCTTTCCGGGACAGGGGAAGGGCAGTACTTC. Its translation is CASSLSGTGEGQYF.

This chain connects TRBV5-8 to TRBJ2-6; TRBD1 agrees at 10 bases. V shed 2 bases, J shed 2 bases, and the junction held 4 bases outside the gene matches. This CDR3 comprises 17 residues. Germline-derived CDR1 and CDR2 are SGHTS and YDEGEE. The CDR3 nucleotides are TGTGCCAGCAGCTTTGGGACAGGGGTCCCTGGGGCCAACGTCCTGACTTTC. It codes for CASSFGTGVPGANVLTF. Using reference TRBV5-8 and TRBJ2-6 for the parts outside the CDR3, the full variable domain is EAGVTQSPTHLIKTRGQQATLRCSPISGHTSVYWYQQALGLGLQFLLWYDEGEERNRGNFPPRFSGRQFPNYSSELNVNALELEDSALYLCASSFGTGVPGANVLTFGAGSRLTVL.

The V call is TRBV18, the J call TRBJ1-3, with TRBD1 matching 7 bases. The V gene end was trimmed by 3 bases and the J gene end by 4 bases; junction bases not matched to a gene: 6. The CDR3 has 15 residues. Germline-derived CDR1 and CDR2 are KGHSH and LQKENI. CDR3 nucleotide sequence: TGTGCCAGCTCACCGCCCGACAGGGCAGGAAACACCATATATTTT. Translating it yields CASSPPDRAGNTIYF.

The chain is built from TRBV6-5 and TRBJ1-2; D perhaps matches TRBD1 (5 bases). Germline V gene sequence: CDR1 MNHEY, CDR2 SVGAGI. The CDR3 runs 14 residues. V was trimmed by 2 bases and J by 1 base, leaving 8 bases between them. The CDR3 reads CASSYGAGNYGYTF. The CDR3 region has the DNA TGTGCCAGCAGTTACGGGGCCGGTAACTATGGCTACACCTTC.

The chain carries TRBV28 and TRBJ2-3, with D hard to call. The CDR3 spans 11 residues. The V gene lost 3 bases and the J gene lost 4 bases, with 2 bases spanning the gap. In germline, CDR1 is MDHEN, CDR2 SYDVKM. In nucleotides, the CDR3 is TGTGCCAGCAGTTTGTCAGATACGCAGTATTTT. The encoded protein is CASSLSDTQYF.